Ten or more counts support the clone carrying this T cell receptor (beta chain). The antigen is unknown. The data were obtained in a study of CD8+CD57+ T cells in acquired aplastic anemia. Overall study: Sorted cells (CD4+ and CD8+) yielded DNA amounts that averaged about 3.1 ug. CD4+ cells from healthy donors averaged roughly 10 million reads. Findings of the study overall: Roughly 27 shared CD8+ CDR3s appeared highly expressed within patients' immunodominant clones. With respect to CD8+ Simpson's diversity, patients and controls did not differ significantly.

Both TCR beta VDJ combination and CDR3 sequence profiling were carried out. Genomic DNA was the template for this profiling. One entry per CDR3 protein results from TCRdb running MiXCR on the reads. Of fewer than 70,000 distinct CDR3 sequences in the sample, 45% to 55% were seen once. The source material was sorted CD4+, CD8+, or CD8+CD57+ T cells (not recorded which) from PBMCs. The sequence derives from a human donor in good health, serving as a control.

The chain's CDR3 is CASTQGPQPQHF. In nucleotides, the CDR3 is TGTGCCAGCACCCAGGGACCGCAGCCCCAGCATTTT. The gene calls are TRBV2 and TRBJ1-5; D is perhaps TRBD1 (5 bases). V was pared by 7 bases and J by 7 bases, with 11 bases between. Germline lookup yields CDR1 SNHLY and CDR2 FYNNEI. The CDR3 extends over 12 amino acids.